These 31 T cell receptor beta chains were sequenced from one sample in a study of PD-L1 blockade in urothelial cancer. Time point noted: pretreatment peripheral blood. Measured with immunoSEQ multiplex PCR; TCRdb has only the in-frame clones, and not every one. The table has about 50,000 clones, 70% to 90% seen once. The sample in question was PBMCs, obtained around atezolizumab (anti-PD-L1) treatment. The receptor set was obtained from a woman aged 60 to 75 with urothelial cancer.

The V call is TRBV19, the J call TRBJ2-1; 8 bases line up with TRBD1. This CDR3 has 15 amino acids. The J segment lost 4 bases and the V segment lost 2 bases, leaving 4 bases of the junction unmatched. Germline CDR1 and CDR2: LNHDA and SQIVND (reference sequence). The CDR3 reads CASSIYRGEYNEQFF. For the CDR3, the DNA is TGTGCCAGTAGTATATACAGGGGGGAATACAATGAGCAGTTCTTC.

This sequence joins TRBV7-8 and TRBJ1-4; TRBD1 is a possible D gene (6 bases). The germline V gene has CDR1 SGHVS and CDR2 FQNEAQ. CDR3 length: 16 residues. Trimming removed 1 base from V and 8 bases from J, with 17 bases in between. The CDR3 loop is CASSLGGSHGGEKLFF. The CDR3 DNA is TGTGCCAGCAGCTTAGGGGGGAGCCATGGGGGCGAAAAACTGTTTTTT.

V usage is TRBV15 and J usage is TRBJ1-3; 11 bases agree with TRBD1. Germline V gene data show CDR1 as LNHNV and CDR2 as YYDKDF (reference sequence). CDR3 length: 16 amino acids. The trim removed 2 bases at V and 2 bases at J, leaving 2 bases unmatched. The CDR3 reads CATSRRGQGAGNTIYF. CDR3 coding DNA: TGTGCCACCAGCAGAAGGGGACAGGGGGCTGGAAACACCATATATTTT.

This chain joins TRBV19 and TRBJ2-7, with TRBD1 identical over 8 bases. This CDR3 comprises 12 residues. Germline trimming cut 5 bases from V and 5 bases from J; bases unmatched to any gene: 2. In germline, CDR1 is LNHDA, CDR2 SQIVND (reference sequence). In nucleotides, the CDR3 is TGTGCCAGTAGTGAACAGGGGGACGAGCAGTACTTC. Translating it yields CASSEQGDEQYF.

The chain uses TRBV15 and TRBJ1-1, with D perhaps matching TRBD1 (5 bases). The CDR3 loop spans 14 amino acids. Trimming left V 4 bases short and J 1 base short, with 10 bases between. Germline V gene lookup returns CDR1 LNHNV and CDR2 YYDKDF (reference sequence). CDR3 region: CATSIGAENTEAFF. In nucleotides, the CDR3 is TGTGCCACCAGCATAGGGGCGGAGAACACTGAAGCTTTCTTT.

In this sample, this clone turned up a few times. The V gene is TRBV5-1, the J gene TRBJ2-3; possibly TRBD1 for D (6 bases). The germline gives CDR1 SGHRS, CDR2 YFSETQ. V was shortened by 3 bases and J by 2 bases, with 19 bases between the two germline ends. This CDR3 contains 17 residues. CDR3: CASSSNPGTPNTDTQYF. CDR3 DNA: TGCGCCAGCAGCTCAAATCCCGGGACACCGAACACAGATACGCAGTATTTT.

The V and J genes are TRBV4-1 and TRBJ1-5; TRBD1 matches 8 bases. The CDR3 loop spans 16 amino acids. Germline values: CDR1 MGHRA, CDR2 YSYEKL. V trimming: 4 bases; J trimming: 0 bases; junction bases outside the gene matches: 5. The CDR3 bases are TGCGCCAGCAGCCCGGACAGGGATAGTAGCAATCAGCCCCAGCATTTT. It specifies CASSPDRDSSNQPQHF.

The chain has TRBV2 and TRBJ1-3; possibly TRBD1 for D (5 bases). Germline loops: CDR1 SNHLY, CDR2 FYNNEI. The CDR3 totals 14 residues. The V end was cut by 7 bases, the J end by 4 bases, with 14 bases between. CDR3 amino acids: CASIGQGSGNTIYF. CDR3 DNA: TGTGCCAGCATTGGGCAGGGCTCCGGAAACACCATATATTTT.

The chain is built from TRBV13 and TRBJ2-7, with D possibly matching TRBD1 (5 bases). CDR3 length: 17 amino acids. V was pared by 0 bases and J by 5 bases, with 20 bases between. Germline CDR1 and CDR2: PRHDT and FYEKMQ (reference sequence). The CDR3 spells CASSLGFGGSGYHEQYF. The CDR3, as DNA: TGTGCCAGCAGCTTAGGCTTTGGTGGGTCAGGGTACCACGAGCAGTACTTC.

J is TRBJ2-7 and V is TRBV20-1; 8 bases fit TRBD2. The germline V gene encodes CDR1 DFQATT and CDR2 SNEGSKA (reference sequence). The CDR3 loop spans 11 amino acids. The CDR3 nucleotides read TGCAGCGCCGCGGGGACTAGCGAGCAGTACTTC. Its protein is CSAAGTSEQYF.

The chain has TRBV27 and TRBJ1-4, with 7 bases that match TRBD1. The CDR3 is 15 residues long. Germline values: CDR1 MNHEY, CDR2 SMNVEV (reference sequence). V gave up 0 bases and J gave up 5 bases; unmatched junction bases: 3. The CDR3 nucleotides read TGTGCCAGCAGTTTATCTTTGACAGGGAATGAAAAACTGTTTTTT. Amino acids: CASSLSLTGNEKLFF.

Here the CDR3 DNA reads TGTGCCAGCAGCTCCACCGGGACAGGGAACTATGGCTACACCTTC. This translates into CASSSTGTGNYGYTF. This chain uses TRBV7-8 with TRBJ1-2; 9 nucleotides agree with TRBD1. V dropped 4 bases and J dropped 2; count of bases not matched to a gene: 5. CDR1 and CDR2 (germline): SGHVS, FQNEAQ. This CDR3 region has 15 residues.

The chain is built from TRBV13 and TRBJ2-7; a weak D match, TRBD1 (7 bases). The CDR3 length is 15 residues. The V end lost 4 bases, the J end lost 2 bases, and 15 bases lay between the germline ends. Looked up from germline, CDR1 is PRHDT and CDR2 is FYEKMQ (reference sequence). CDR3 nucleotide sequence: TGTGCCAGCAGCTCACACCGGGGGACAGCCTACGAGCAGTACTTC. This gives the protein CASSSHRGTAYEQYF.

This clone was counted only a few times. This chain links TRBV28 with TRBJ2-1; possible D gene TRBD1, 6 bases. This CDR3 has 17 amino acids. The germline CDR1 and CDR2 sequences are MDHEN and SYDVKM. Trimming removed 9 bases at V and 4 bases at J, with 25 bases between. The CDR3 bases are TGTGCCAGTCTAGTGGGCGGACAGAAAAAGTTTTACAATGAGCAGTTCTTC. Translation: CASLVGGQKKFYNEQFF.

The V gene is TRBV13, the J gene TRBJ1-1; tentatively, D is TRBD1 (6 bases). There are 15 residues in the CDR3. Germline values: CDR1 PRHDT, CDR2 FYEKMQ (reference sequence). Trimming removed 1 base from V and 4 bases from J, with 13 bases in between. The CDR3 sequence is CASSLVQGLGTEAFF. The CDR3 DNA is TGTGCCAGCAGCTTAGTGCAGGGGCTCGGCACTGAAGCTTTCTTT.

The chain links TRBV27 to TRBJ2-7; TRBD2 is a possible D gene (5 bases). The germline V gene has CDR1 MNHEY and CDR2 SMNVEV (reference sequence). The CDR3 covers 14 residues. V was cut by 3 bases and J by 0 bases, with 9 bases left in between. CDR3 nucleotides: TGTGCCAGCAGTTTGCGGGTATACTCCTACGAGCAGTACTTC. It yields the protein CASSLRVYSYEQYF.

The chain employs TRBV6-1 and TRBJ1-3, with D unclear. The V end was cut by 5 bases, the J end by 4 bases, with 9 bases between. In germline, CDR1 is MNHNS, CDR2 SASEGT. This CDR3 comprises 13 residues. CDR3 DNA: TGTGCCAGCAGTCAGGAGGCCGGAAACACCATATATTTT. Translated, it gives CASSQEAGNTIYF.

This chain connects TRBV4-3 to TRBJ2-1, with a possible D match to TRBD2 (5 bases). CDR1 and CDR2 (germline): LGHNA, YSLEER. This CDR3 is built from 16 residues. The V end lost 0 bases, the J end lost 4 bases, and 13 bases lay between the germline ends. The CDR3: CASSQDRRSDYNEQFF. Written as DNA, the CDR3 is TGCGCCAGCAGCCAAGATAGGAGGAGTGATTACAATGAGCAGTTCTTC.

The chain is built from TRBV6-5 and TRBJ2-5, with 9 bases fitting TRBD1. This CDR3 is built from 14 residues. J was trimmed by 6 bases and V by 6 bases; bases with no gene match: 8. Germline assignment: CDR1 MNHEY and CDR2 SVGAGI. The CDR3 is CASSYTGGGKTQYF. The CDR3 DNA reads as TGTGCCAGCAGCTACACAGGGGGCGGAAAGACCCAGTACTTC.

This chain connects TRBV6-1 to TRBJ1-2, with 7 bases matching TRBD1. Germline lookup yields CDR1 MNHNS and CDR2 SASEGT. After removal of 6 bases from V and 4 bases from J, the junction contained 11 bases not matched to a gene. This CDR3 comprises 15 residues. The CDR3 loop is CASSTGDSRLYGYTF. The CDR3 bases are TGTGCCAGCAGCACCGGGGACAGCCGGCTCTATGGCTACACCTTC.

J is TRBJ2-3 and V is TRBV11-2; 14 bases fit TRBD2. The CDR3 consists of 19 residues. Germline assignment: CDR1 SGHAT and CDR2 FQNNGV. V dropped 4 bases and J dropped 4; count of bases not matched to a gene: 13. The CDR3 spells CASSSPWGLAGVGSDTQYF. CDR3 DNA: TGTGCCAGCAGCTCTCCCTGGGGACTAGCGGGAGTCGGGTCAGATACGCAGTATTTT.

The gene calls are TRBV6-5 and TRBJ2-7; the D is unclear. Germline loops: CDR1 MNHEY, CDR2 SVGAGI. The CDR3 is 13 amino acids. Trimming left V 0 bases short and J 6 bases short, with 9 bases between. Here the CDR3 reads CASSYSTITEQYF. The DNA of the CDR3 is TGTGCCAGCAGTTACTCAACTATCACCGAGCAGTACTTC.

The rearrangement joins TRBV7-9 to TRBJ1-2, with D possibly matching TRBD1 (5 bases). CDR3 length equals 13 residues. Trimming removed 5 bases at V and 4 bases at J, with 11 bases between. Germline CDR1 SEHNR, CDR2 FQNEAQ (reference sequence). The chain's CDR3 is CASSVTGAYGYTF. Here the CDR3 DNA reads TGTGCCAGCAGCGTCACAGGCGCCTATGGCTACACCTTC.

The V and J genes are TRBV19 and TRBJ2-7; 8 bases fit TRBD1. Germline CDR1 and CDR2: LNHDA and SQIVND (reference sequence). There are 14 residues in the CDR3. Germline trimming cut 4 bases from V and 4 bases from J; bases unmatched to any gene: 6. The CDR3 nucleotides are TGTGCCAGTAGTAATTCAGGGGGCAGGTACGAGCAGTACTTC. Residues: CASSNSGGRYEQYF.

V usage is TRBV10-2 and J usage is TRBJ2-1; TRBD2 matches 10 bases. There are 15 residues in the CDR3. V was clipped by 4 bases and J by 2 bases; unmatched bases: 2. Germline loops: CDR1 WSHSY, CDR2 SAAADI. The CDR3 bases are TGCGCCAGCAGTGTTCTAGCGGGGGCCTACAATGAGCAGTTCTTC. It translates to CASSVLAGAYNEQFF.

Only one count was recorded for this clone. This rearrangement joins TRBV19 to TRBJ1-5; 12 bases are a match to TRBD1. This CDR3 is built from 17 residues. Germline CDR1 and CDR2: LNHDA and SQIVND (reference sequence). V was pared by 11 bases and J by 0 bases, with 11 bases of the junction left unmatched. The CDR3 loop reads CAERDRGPSGSNQPQHF. The CDR3 DNA sequence: TGTGCCGAAAGGGACAGGGGGCCGTCGGGTAGCAATCAGCCCCAGCATTTT. The variable domain in full, completed from reference TRBV19 and TRBJ1-5, reads DGGITQSPKYLFRKEGQNVTLSCEQNLNHDAMYWYRQDPGQGLRLIYYSQIVNDFQKGDIAEGYSVSREKKESFPLTVTSAQKNPTAFYLCAERDRGPSGSNQPQHFGDGTRLSIL.

The chain links TRBV5-4 to TRBJ1-1; 7 bases are a match to TRBD1. Germline trimming cut 2 bases from V and 7 bases from J; bases unmatched to any gene: 8. The germline V gene encodes CDR1 SGHNT and CDR2 YYREEE (reference sequence). The CDR3 is 14 residues long. The chain's CDR3 is CASSLDPGGSEAFF. DNA for the CDR3: TGTGCCAGCAGCTTAGACCCAGGGGGTAGTGAAGCTTTCTTT.

The chain has TRBV5-4 and TRBJ2-2; tentative D call: TRBD2 (5 bases). The CDR3 consists of 16 residues. V was trimmed by 4 bases and J by 6 bases, leaving 19 bases between them. Germline lookup yields CDR1 SGHNT and CDR2 YYREEE (reference sequence). CDR3 in DNA: TGTGCCAGCAGCCCCCCCCCGGGGAGTTATGCCGGGGAGCTGTTTTTT. Amino acids: CASSPPPGSYAGELFF. Full variable domain (remainder filled in from reference TRBV5-4 and TRBJ2-2): ETGVTQSPTHLIKTRGQQVTLRCSSQSGHNTVSWYQQALGQGPQFIFQYYREEENGRGNFPPRFSGLQFPNYSSELNVNALELDDSALYLCASSPPPGSYAGELFFGEGSRLTVL.

The chain employs TRBV4-1 and TRBJ2-7; D perhaps matches TRBD1 (5 bases). Germline V CDR1 and CDR2: MGHRA, YSYEKL. V lost 0 bases and J lost 3, with 12 bases in between. The CDR3 covers 15 residues. The CDR3 bases are TGCGCCAGCAGCCAAGAGACAGCCTTGGGCTACGAGCAGTACTTC. It encodes CASSQETALGYEQYF.

The chain employs TRBV28 and TRBJ2-1, with 12 bases identical to TRBD1. CDR1 and CDR2 from the germline V gene are MDHEN and SYDVKM. CDR3 length: 15 residues. V gave up 7 bases and J gave up 9 bases; unmatched junction bases: 10. Written as DNA, the CDR3 is TGTGCCAGCACCTCCCCGGGACAGGGGGCGAGTGAGCAGTTCTTC. Translation: CASTSPGQGASEQFF.

The J gene is TRBJ2-7, the V gene TRBV7-9; D is possibly TRBD1 (5 bases). Trimming took 4 bases from V and 2 from J, leaving 9 bases between them. CDR1 and CDR2 (germline): SEHNR, FQNEAQ (reference sequence). CDR3 length: 13 amino acids. This chain's CDR3 is CASSSPGPYEQYF. CDR3 nucleotides: TGTGCCAGCAGCTCTCCAGGGCCCTACGAGCAGTACTTC.